A selection of T cell receptor beta chains follows, all from one sample in a study of T cells in Graves' hyperthyroidism and ophthalmopathy. TCRdb recomputed calls from the multiplex PCR reads with MiXCR, one row per CDR3 protein. The sample has roughly 740,000 distinct CDR3 sequences, about 15% seen once. Sequencing was carried out using blood. The origin of the receptors is a man aged 18-30 years with Graves' hyperthyroidism. CDR3s include the opening cysteine and the closing phenylalanine or tryptophan. D genes are given only for firm matches. Only some rows state a clone size, as once, few, many or a class for expanded clones.

V gene	J gene	clone size	D gene	CDR3 DNA	CDR3 protein
TRBV28	TRBJ2-7	many	.	TGTGCCAGCAGTACGAGGTTGGCGAGTTGGCGCGACGAGCAGTACTTC	CASSTRLASWRDEQYF
TRBV10-3	TRBJ2-2	.	TRBD2	TGTGCCGTGGCCGGGACTAGCAAGACCGGGGAGCTGTTTTTT	CAVAGTSKTGELFF
TRBV11-2	TRBJ2-1	.	.	TGTGCCAGCAGCTTACCAGCGGTGAGCTCCTACAATGAGCAGTTCTTC	CASSLPAVSSYNEQFF
TRBV6-5	TRBJ1-2	.	.	TGTGCCAGCAGTTACTCGCCGACAGCCCTCTTGGGCTACACCTTC	CASSYSPTALLGYTF
TRBV20-1	TRBJ1-5	few	.	TGCAGTGCTCCGCTACAGGGCCTTTTGGGGCCCCAGCATTTT	CSAPLQGLLGPQHF
TRBV6-2/TRBV6-3	TRBJ2-3	many	TRBD2	TGTGCCAGCAATTTCGGGAGGGGAGATACGCAGTATTTT	CASNFGRGDTQYF
TRBV28	TRBJ2-7	many	TRBD2	TGTGCCAGCAGCCTAATGGGCGGGGGGTCCTACGAGCAGTACTTC	CASSLMGGGSYEQYF
TRBV19	TRBJ1-2	.	.	TGTGCCAGCAAACGAGATGGCTACACCTTC	CASKRDGYTF
TRBV20-1	TRBJ2-4	few	.	TGCAGTGGCGGCGTTCCCGGCTTCCTAGCCAAAAACATTCAGTACTTC	CSGGVPGFLAKNIQYF
TRBV28	TRBJ2-7	many	TRBD1	TGTGCCAGCAGTTGGACAGGGAAGGGCGACGAGCAGTACTTC	CASSWTGKGDEQYF
TRBV30	TRBJ2-1	many	.	TGTGCCTGGAGTGACTACCGAGGGCAGTTCTTC	CAWSDYRGQFF
TRBV20-1	TRBJ2-1	few	.	TGCAGTGCTAGACCCAGGGGGGAGTACAATGAGCAGTTCTTC	CSARPRGEYNEQFF
TRBV7-9	TRBJ1-5	.	TRBD1	TGTGCCAGCAGCAAGGGGACAGGGGAGTATCAGCCCCAGCATTTT	CASSKGTGEYQPQHF
TRBV30	TRBJ2-7	many	.	TGTGCCTGGAGTGCGGCCAGCTACGAGCAGTACTTC	CAWSAASYEQYF
TRBV10-3	TRBJ1-2	.	.	TGTGCCATCAACTCTCAGCGAATTAACTATGGCTACACCTTC	CAINSQRINYGYTF
TRBV10-2	TRBJ1-1	few	TRBD1	TGCGCCAGCAGTCGGTCAGGGGGCATGAACACTGAAGCTTTCTTT	CASSRSGGMNTEAFF
TRBV28	TRBJ2-1	.	.	TGTGCCAGCAGACAATCTAGACTAGGCTCCTACAATGAGCAGTTCTTC	CASRQSRLGSYNEQFF
TRBV29-1	TRBJ1-2	.	.	TGCAGCGTTGAAGTGGAGGGCAGGGGCGCTAACTATGGCTACACCTTC	CSVEVEGRGANYGYTF
TRBV10-3	TRBJ2-7	.	TRBD2	TGTGCCATCAGTGTAGCCTGGGGGGAGGGCCCGTACGAGCAGTACTTC	CAISVAWGEGPYEQYF
TRBV28	TRBJ2-7	many	.	TGTGCCAGCAGCCTAGGGTTCGTGAGCTCCTACGAGCAGTACTTC	CASSLGFVSSYEQYF
TRBV15	TRBJ2-3	.	.	TGTGCCACCAGCAGAGAATTGGGGGCAACAGATACGCAGTATTTT	CATSRELGATDTQYF
TRBV5-8	TRBJ1-1	.	.	TGTGCCAGCAGCCCGATCCCGCCATTCACTGAAGCTTTCTTT	CASSPIPPFTEAFF
TRBV20-1	TRBJ1-5	.	.	TGCAGTGCTAGGGGAGGGATCGGGCAGCCCCAGCATTTT	CSARGGIGQPQHF
TRBV27	TRBJ2-2	once	.	TGTGCCAGCAGTTTCAGGGTCGGCACCGGGGAGCTGTTTTTT	CASSFRVGTGELFF
TRBV6-1	TRBJ1-1	many	TRBD1	TGTGCCAGCAGTACCGACAGGGGGCAGGACACTGAAGCTTTCTTT	CASSTDRGQDTEAFF
TRBV28	TRBJ2-5	.	TRBD2	TGTGCCAGCAGCCGCGGACTAGGTGTCAGACAAGAGACCCAGTACTTC	CASSRGLGVRQETQYF
TRBV20-1	TRBJ1-5	few	TRBD1	TGCAGTGCTAGGTCCCGGGCAGGGGGAAATCAGCCCCAGCATTTT	CSARSRAGGNQPQHF
TRBV28	TRBJ1-5	.	.	TGTGCCAGCAGCCAGCCCAGGGGCCACAATCAGCCCCAGCATTTT	CASSQPRGHNQPQHF
TRBV4-1	TRBJ2-7	.	TRBD2	TGCGCCAGCAGCCAAGAAAGACTAGCGGGAAAGGAGCAGTACTTC	CASSQERLAGKEQYF
TRBV11-2	TRBJ2-3	.	.	TGTGCCAGCAGCCAGCTTGGGACCACAGATACGCAGTATTTT	CASSQLGTTDTQYF
TRBV14	TRBJ2-1	many	TRBD2	TGTGCCAGCGCCCCTGAGGGACTATCCTACAATGAGCAGTTCTTC	CASAPEGLSYNEQFF
TRBV29-1	TRBJ2-1	.	.	TGCAGCGCTCCTAGCAGGGTTAGATACAATGAGCAGTTCTTC	CSAPSRVRYNEQFF
TRBV6-1	TRBJ1-5	.	.	TGTGCCAGCAGATCCCAAGGGGCCCAGCATTTT	CASRSQGAQHF
TRBV2	TRBJ2-1	.	TRBD2	TGTGCCAGCACCGAGGGGACTAGCGGGAGTTTTGAGCAGTTCTTC	CASTEGTSGSFEQFF
TRBV5-8	TRBJ1-1	.	.	TGTGCCAGCAGCCCCGGCCCGGGGAGTTGGACTGAAGCTTTCTTT	CASSPGPGSWTEAFF
TRBV14	TRBJ1-2	many	.	TGTGCCAGCAGCCAGGGACACAACTATGGCTACACCTTC	CASSQGHNYGYTF
TRBV7-2	TRBJ1-6	few	.	TGTGCCAGCAGCTTAGCTTGGGGCTCACCCCTCCACTTT	CASSLAWGSPLHF
TRBV3-1	TRBJ2-5	.	TRBD2	TGTGCCAGCAGCCTCGGGACTACCGAGTGGGAGACCCAGTACTTC	CASSLGTTEWETQYF
TRBV20-1	TRBJ2-3	.	.	TGCAGTGCTATGGTGGCAACTAGCACAGATACGCAGTATTTT	CSAMVATSTDTQYF